Listed below are T cell receptor beta chains from one sample, sequenced in a study of blood T cells in healthy people across ages. One entry per CDR3 protein results from TCRdb running MiXCR on the 5' RACE reads. This table holds some 930,000 distinct CDR3 sequences, under 35% found once. These same records also appear under a second study, on T cells of mothers and their children.

Sequenced input: blood. Receptor source: a woman aged 40 to 50 in good health. The conserved cysteine and the conserved F or W are not part of the CDR3 here. Fields, in order: V gene, J gene, CDR3 protein.

V: TRBV28
J: TRBJ1-2
CDR3: ASSNTQDRDGYT

V: TRBV20-1
J: TRBJ1-2
CDR3: SAEQGPYT

V: TRBV18
J: TRBJ2-6
CDR3: ASSPPMETGAHVLT

V: TRBV4-1
J: TRBJ1-2
CDR3: AGSRGQVNYGYT

V: TRBV4-3
J: TRBJ2-1
CDR3: ASSQEIGGSYNEQF

V: TRBV7-2
J: TRBJ2-4
CDR3: ASSPSEVNIQY

V: TRBV6-1
J: TRBJ2-7
CDR3: ASSETALEQY

V: TRBV7-2
J: NA
CDR3: ASGLVGRGVEQY

V: TRBV29-1
J: TRBJ1-2
CDR3: SVRPNRGSYGYT

V: TRBV12-3/TRBV12-4
J: TRBJ1-4
CDR3: ASSLSLNEKLF

V: TRBV28
J: TRBJ2-7
CDR3: ASSQVRGLNYEQY

V: TRBV7-8
J: TRBJ2-5
CDR3: ASSLEFVAQETQY

V: TRBV7-2
J: TRBJ1-2
CDR3: ASSLAEANYGYT

V: TRBV12-3/TRBV12-4
J: TRBJ2-3
CDR3: ASTPGGWSTDTQY

V: TRBV4-2
J: TRBJ2-1
CDR3: ASSQAVAGTKEQF

V: TRBV10-3
J: TRBJ2-2
CDR3: AITGQGGSGELF

V: TRBV7-6
J: TRBJ2-1
CDR3: ASSNTQSVGEQF

V: TRBV28
J: NA
CDR3: ASSLGISSEETQY

V: TRBV25-1
J: TRBJ2-5
CDR3: ASSELSGQY

V: TRBV7-2
J: TRBJ2-7
CDR3: ASSSTTLGHEQY

V: TRBV7-2
J: TRBJ2-1
CDR3: ASSATSGGVSEQF

V: TRBV20-1
J: TRBJ1-5
CDR3: SATRGGASFNQPQH

V: TRBV29-1
J: TRBJ2-3
CDR3: SATGTLTDTQY

V: TRBV29-1
J: TRBJ2-5
CDR3: SVLRGETQY

V: TRBV15
J: TRBJ1-2
CDR3: ATSRDSEASGTTNSGYT

V: TRBV7-8
J: TRBJ2-7
CDR3: ASSLDYHEQY

V: TRBV27
J: TRBJ2-5
CDR3: ASRQAGTGGWEQY